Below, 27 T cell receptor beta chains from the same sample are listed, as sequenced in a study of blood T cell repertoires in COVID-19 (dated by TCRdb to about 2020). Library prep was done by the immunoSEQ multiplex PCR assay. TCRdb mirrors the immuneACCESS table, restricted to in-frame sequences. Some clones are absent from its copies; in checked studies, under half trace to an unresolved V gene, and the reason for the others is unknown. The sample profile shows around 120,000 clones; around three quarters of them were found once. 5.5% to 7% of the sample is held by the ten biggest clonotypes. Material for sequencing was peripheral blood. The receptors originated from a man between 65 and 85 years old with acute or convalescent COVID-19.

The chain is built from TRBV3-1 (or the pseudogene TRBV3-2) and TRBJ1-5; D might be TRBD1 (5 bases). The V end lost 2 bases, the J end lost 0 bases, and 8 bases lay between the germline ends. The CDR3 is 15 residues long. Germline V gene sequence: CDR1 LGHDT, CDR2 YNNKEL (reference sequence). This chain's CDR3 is CASSQSGVSNQPQHF. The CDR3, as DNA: TGTGCCAGCAGCCAATCGGGGGTTAGCAATCAGCCCCAGCATTTT.

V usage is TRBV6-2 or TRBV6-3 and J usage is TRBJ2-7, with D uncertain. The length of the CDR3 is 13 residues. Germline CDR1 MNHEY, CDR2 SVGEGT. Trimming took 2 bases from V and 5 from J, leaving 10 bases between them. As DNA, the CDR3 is TGTGCCAGCAGTTACCGATTAAGCCACGAGCAGTACTTC. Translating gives CASSYRLSHEQYF.

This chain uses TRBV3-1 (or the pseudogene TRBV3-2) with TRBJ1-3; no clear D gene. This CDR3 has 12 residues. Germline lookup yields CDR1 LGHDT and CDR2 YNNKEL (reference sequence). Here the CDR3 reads CATSAGGNTIYF. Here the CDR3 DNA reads TGTGCTACCTCGGCGGGGGGAAACACCATATATTTT.

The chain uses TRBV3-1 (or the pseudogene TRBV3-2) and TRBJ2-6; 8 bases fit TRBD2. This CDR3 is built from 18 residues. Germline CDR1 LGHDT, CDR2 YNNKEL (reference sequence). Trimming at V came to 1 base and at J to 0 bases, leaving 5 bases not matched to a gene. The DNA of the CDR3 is TGTGCCAGCAGCCAAGGGGCTAGCGGGTACTCTGGGGCCAACGTCCTGACTTTC. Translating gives CASSQGASGYSGANVLTF.

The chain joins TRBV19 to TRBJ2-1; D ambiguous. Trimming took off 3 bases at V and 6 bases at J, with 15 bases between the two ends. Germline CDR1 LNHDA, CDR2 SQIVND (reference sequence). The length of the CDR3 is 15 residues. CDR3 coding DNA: TGTGCCAGTAGTATTTTTAGTAGCAGTGGCAATGAGCAGTTCTTC. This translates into CASSIFSSSGNEQFF. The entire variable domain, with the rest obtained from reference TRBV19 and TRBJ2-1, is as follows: DGGITQSPKYLFRKEGQNVTLSCEQNLNHDAMYWYRQDPGQGLRLIYYSQIVNDFQKGDIAEGYSVSREKKESFPLTVTSAQKNPTAFYLCASSIFSSSGNEQFFGPGTRLTVL.

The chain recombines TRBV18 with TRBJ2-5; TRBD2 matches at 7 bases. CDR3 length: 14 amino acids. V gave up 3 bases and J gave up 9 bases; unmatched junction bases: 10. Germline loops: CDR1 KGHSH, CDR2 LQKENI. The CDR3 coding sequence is TGTGCCAGCTCACCTAGGGAGGGGCTTGAGGCCCAGTACTTC. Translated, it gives CASSPREGLEAQYF.

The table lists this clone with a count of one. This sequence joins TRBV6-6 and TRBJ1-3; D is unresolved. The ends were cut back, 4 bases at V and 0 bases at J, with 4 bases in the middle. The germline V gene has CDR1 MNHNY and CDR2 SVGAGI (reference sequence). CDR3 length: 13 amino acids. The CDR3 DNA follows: TGTGCCAGCAGTTCTCTCTCTGGAAACACCATATATTTT. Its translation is CASSSLSGNTIYF.

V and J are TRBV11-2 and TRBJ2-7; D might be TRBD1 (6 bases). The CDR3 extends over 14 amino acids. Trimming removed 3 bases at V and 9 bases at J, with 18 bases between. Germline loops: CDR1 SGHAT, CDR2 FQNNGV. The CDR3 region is CASSLGNRETRQYF. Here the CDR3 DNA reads TGTGCCAGCAGCTTGGGAAACAGGGAGACCAGGCAGTACTTC.

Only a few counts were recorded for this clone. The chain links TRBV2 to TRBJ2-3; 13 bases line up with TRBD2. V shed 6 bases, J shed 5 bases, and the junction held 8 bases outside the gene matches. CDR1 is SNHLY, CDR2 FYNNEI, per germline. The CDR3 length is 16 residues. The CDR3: CASRPGLAGEQDTQYF. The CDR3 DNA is TGTGCCAGCAGGCCCGGACTAGCGGGAGAACAAGATACGCAGTATTTT.

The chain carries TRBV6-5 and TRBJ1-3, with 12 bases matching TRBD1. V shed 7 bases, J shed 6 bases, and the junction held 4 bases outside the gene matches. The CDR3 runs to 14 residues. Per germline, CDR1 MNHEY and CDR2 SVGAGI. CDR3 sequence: CASKGQGAVNTIYF. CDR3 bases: TGTGCCAGCAAGGGACAGGGGGCAGTAAACACCATATATTTT.

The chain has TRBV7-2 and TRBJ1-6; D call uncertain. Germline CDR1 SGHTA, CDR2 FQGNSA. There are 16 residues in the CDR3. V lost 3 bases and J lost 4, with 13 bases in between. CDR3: CASSFFRGQYNSPLHF. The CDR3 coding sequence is TGTGCCAGCAGCTTCTTCCGGGGTCAGTATAATTCACCCCTCCACTTT.

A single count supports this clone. CDR3 in amino acids: CASSLALKPGTDTQYF. Written as DNA, the CDR3 is TGTGCCAGCAGCTTAGCACTCAAACCCGGGACAGATACGCAGTATTTT. The rearrangement joins TRBV7-2 to TRBJ2-3; D is unclear. This CDR3 has 16 residues. V was cut by 0 bases and J by 3 bases, with 13 bases left in between. Germline V gene data show CDR1 as SGHTA and CDR2 as FQGNSA.

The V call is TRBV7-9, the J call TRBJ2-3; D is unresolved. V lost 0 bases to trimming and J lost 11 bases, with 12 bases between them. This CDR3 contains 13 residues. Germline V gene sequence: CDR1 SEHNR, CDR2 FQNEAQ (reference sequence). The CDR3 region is CASSLARSGVQYF. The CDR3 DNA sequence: TGTGCCAGCAGCTTAGCGCGGAGTGGTGTGCAGTATTTT.

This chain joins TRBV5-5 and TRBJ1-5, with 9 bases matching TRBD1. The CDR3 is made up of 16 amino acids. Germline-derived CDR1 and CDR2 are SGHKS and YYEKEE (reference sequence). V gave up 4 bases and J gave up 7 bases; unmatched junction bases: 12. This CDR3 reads CASSPYMTGGGQPQHF. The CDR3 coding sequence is TGTGCCAGCAGCCCATACATGACAGGGGGTGGCCAGCCCCAGCATTTT.

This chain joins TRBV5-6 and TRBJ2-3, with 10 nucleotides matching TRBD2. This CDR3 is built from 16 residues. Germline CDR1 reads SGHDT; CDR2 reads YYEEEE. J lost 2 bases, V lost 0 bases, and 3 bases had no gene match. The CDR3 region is CASSLVLAGSTDTQYF. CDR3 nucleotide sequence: TGTGCCAGCAGCTTGGTACTAGCGGGGTCCACAGATACGCAGTATTTT.

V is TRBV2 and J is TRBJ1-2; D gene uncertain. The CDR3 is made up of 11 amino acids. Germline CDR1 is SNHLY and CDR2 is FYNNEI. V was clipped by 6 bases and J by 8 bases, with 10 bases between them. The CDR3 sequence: CASRALFGYTF. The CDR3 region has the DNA TGTGCCAGCAGGGCTTTATTCGGCTACACCTTC.

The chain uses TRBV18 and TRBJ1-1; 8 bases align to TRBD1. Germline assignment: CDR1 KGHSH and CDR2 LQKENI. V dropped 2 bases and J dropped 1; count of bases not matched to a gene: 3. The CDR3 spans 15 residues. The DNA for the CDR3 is TGTGCCAGCTCACCAGTGGACAGGGCGAACACTGAAGCTTTCTTT. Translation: CASSPVDRANTEAFF.

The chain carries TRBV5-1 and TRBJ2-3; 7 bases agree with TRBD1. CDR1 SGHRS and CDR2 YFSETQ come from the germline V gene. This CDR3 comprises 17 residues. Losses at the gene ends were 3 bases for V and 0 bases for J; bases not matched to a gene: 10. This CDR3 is CASSSGTGAVSTDTQYF. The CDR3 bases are TGCGCCAGCAGCTCGGGAACAGGGGCCGTTAGCACAGATACGCAGTATTTT. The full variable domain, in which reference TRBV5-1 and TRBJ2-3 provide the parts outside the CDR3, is KAGVTQTPRYLIKTRGQQVTLSCSPISGHRSVSWYQQTPGQGLQFLFEYFSETQRNKGNFPGRFSGRQFSNSRSEMNVSTLELGDSALYLCASSSGTGAVSTDTQYFGPGTRLTVL.

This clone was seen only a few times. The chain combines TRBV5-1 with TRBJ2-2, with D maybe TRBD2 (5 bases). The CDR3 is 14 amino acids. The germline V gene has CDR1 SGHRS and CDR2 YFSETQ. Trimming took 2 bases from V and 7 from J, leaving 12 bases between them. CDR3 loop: CASSFFGRGGELFF. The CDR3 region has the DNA TGCGCCAGCAGCTTCTTCGGTCGGGGCGGGGAGCTGTTTTTT.

The CDR3 region is CASSSRGGRVSYNEQFF. The CDR3 bases are TGTGCCAGCAGCTCGAGGGGCGGGAGGGTATCCTACAATGAGCAGTTCTTC. The rearrangement uses TRBV11-3 and TRBJ2-1; 9 bases fit TRBD2. Germline CDR1 is SGHNT and CDR2 is YENEEA. The CDR3 is 17 residues long. Trimming cost V 4 bases and J 1 base; bases outside gene matches: 8.

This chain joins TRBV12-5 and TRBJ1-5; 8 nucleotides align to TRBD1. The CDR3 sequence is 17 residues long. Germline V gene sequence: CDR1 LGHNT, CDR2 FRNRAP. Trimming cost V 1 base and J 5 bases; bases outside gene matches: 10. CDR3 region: CASGLEMTGVNDQPQHF. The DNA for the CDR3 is TGTGCTAGTGGTTTGGAAATGACAGGGGTTAACGATCAGCCCCAGCATTTT.

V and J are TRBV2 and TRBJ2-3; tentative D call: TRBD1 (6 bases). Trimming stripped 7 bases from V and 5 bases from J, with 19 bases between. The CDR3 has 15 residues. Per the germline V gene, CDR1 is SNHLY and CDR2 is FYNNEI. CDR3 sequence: CASNQQGLWGDTQYF. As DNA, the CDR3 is TGTGCCAGCAATCAGCAGGGGCTCTGGGGAGATACGCAGTATTTT.

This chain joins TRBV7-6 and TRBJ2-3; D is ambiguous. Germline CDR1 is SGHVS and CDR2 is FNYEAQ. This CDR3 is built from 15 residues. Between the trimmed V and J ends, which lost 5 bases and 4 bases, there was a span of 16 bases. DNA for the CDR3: TGTGCCAGCAGCCCAATCACTACCTTGGCAGATACGCAGTATTTT. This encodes CASSPITTLADTQYF.

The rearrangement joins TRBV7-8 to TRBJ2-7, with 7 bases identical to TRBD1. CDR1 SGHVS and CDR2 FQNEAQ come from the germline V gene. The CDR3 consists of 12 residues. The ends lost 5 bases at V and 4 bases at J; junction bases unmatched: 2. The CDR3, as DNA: TGTGCCAGCAGCCAGACAGGGTACGAGCAGTACTTC. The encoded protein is CASSQTGYEQYF.

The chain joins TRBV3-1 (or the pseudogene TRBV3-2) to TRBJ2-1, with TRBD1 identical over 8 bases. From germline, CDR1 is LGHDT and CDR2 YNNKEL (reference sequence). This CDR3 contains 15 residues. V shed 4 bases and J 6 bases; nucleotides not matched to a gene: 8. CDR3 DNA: TGTGCCAGCAGCCTCAAGTTGGGGACAGGCAATGAGCAGTTCTTC. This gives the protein CASSLKLGTGNEQFF.

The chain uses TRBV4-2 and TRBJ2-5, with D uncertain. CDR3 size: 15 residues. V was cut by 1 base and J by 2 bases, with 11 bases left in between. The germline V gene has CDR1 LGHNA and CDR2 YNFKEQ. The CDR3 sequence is CASSQGGAAQETQYF. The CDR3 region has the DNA TGTGCCAGCAGCCAAGGAGGAGCAGCGCAAGAGACCCAGTACTTC.

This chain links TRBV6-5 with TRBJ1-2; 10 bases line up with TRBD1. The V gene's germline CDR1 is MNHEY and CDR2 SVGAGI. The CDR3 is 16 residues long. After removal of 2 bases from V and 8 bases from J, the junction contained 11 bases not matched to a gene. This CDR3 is CASSYTSRDRGGGYTF. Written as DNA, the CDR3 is TGTGCCAGCAGTTACACCTCCCGGGACAGGGGAGGCGGCTACACCTTC.